These 22 T cell receptor beta chains were sequenced from one sample in a study of blood T cell repertoires in COVID-19. Measured with immunoSEQ multiplex PCR; TCRdb has only the in-frame clones, and not every one. The sample includes about 150,000 clones, roughly three quarters of them seen just once. Input material: PBMCs or T cells enriched from blood (not recorded which). These receptors came from a woman in her forties or fifties who had recovered from COVID-19.

For this clone: An end of the junction differs from the germline gene, which may be a read error. The V and J genes are TRBV10-3 and TRBJ1-5, with a possible D match to TRBD1 (5 bases). The CDR3 totals 17 residues. Per germline, CDR1 ENHRY and CDR2 SYGVKD. In DNA, the CDR3 is TGTGTCATCAGTGAGCACTCGGACACCGGGAGCAATCAGCCCCAGCATTTT. This codes for CVISEHSDTGSNQPQHF.

The chain employs TRBV28 and TRBJ2-4; the match to TRBD1 covers 7 bases. CDR3 length: 17 residues. The ends lost 5 bases at V and 8 bases at J; junction bases unmatched: 18. Germline-derived CDR1 and CDR2 are MDHEN and SYDVKM. CDR3 region: CASSNPVNRGIRDIQYF. CDR3 sequence (DNA): TGTGCCAGCAGTAACCCGGTGAACAGGGGAATTAGGGACATTCAGTACTTC.

The V gene is TRBV28, the J gene TRBJ1-5; 7 nucleotides agree with TRBD1. After removal of 4 bases from V and 3 bases from J, the junction contained 9 bases not matched to a gene. CDR1 and CDR2 from the germline V gene are MDHEN and SYDVKM. CDR3 length: 16 amino acids. The CDR3 region is CASSSLGQAANQPQHF. The DNA for the CDR3 is TGTGCCAGCAGTTCCCTAGGACAGGCCGCCAATCAGCCCCAGCATTTT.

The chain has TRBV19 and TRBJ2-2, with D possibly being TRBD1 (5 bases). This CDR3 comprises 16 residues. Looked up from germline, CDR1 is LNHDA and CDR2 is SQIVND (reference sequence). V was trimmed by 5 bases and J by 5 bases, leaving 18 bases between them. The CDR3 DNA reads as TGTGCCAGTAGTCCCCGAAGGGGCCGCTCTACCGGGGAGCTGTTTTTT. Translated, it gives CASSPRRGRSTGELFF.

This clone occurred once. The chain has TRBV7-3 and TRBJ2-7, with D hard to call. The CDR3 is 15 residues long. Looked up from germline, CDR1 is SGHTA and CDR2 is FQGTGA. Trimming stripped 1 base from V and 6 bases from J, with 16 bases between. The CDR3 DNA is TGTGCCAGCAGCTTAAGTAATCTAGTATCCGTCGAGCAGTACGTC. It is translated as CASSLSNLVSVEQYV.

This clone was seen a single time. This sequence joins TRBV19 and TRBJ1-3, with 9 nucleotides matching TRBD1. The CDR3 extends over 16 amino acids. V was pared by 4 bases and J by 4 bases, with 8 bases of the junction left unmatched. The V gene's germline CDR1 is LNHDA and CDR2 SQIVND (reference sequence). The CDR3 spells CASSTPGQGHGNTIYF. Here the CDR3 DNA reads TGTGCCAGTAGTACTCCGGGACAGGGACACGGAAACACCATATATTTT.

The rearrangement uses TRBV10-1 and TRBJ2-7; TRBD2 aligns across 7 bases. The CDR3 consists of 14 residues. J gave up 0 bases and V 1 base, and 0 bases lay outside the gene matches. Germline CDR1 reads WNHNN; CDR2 reads SYGVQD (reference sequence). Here the CDR3 DNA reads TGCGCCAGCAGTGAGTGGGGGGGCTCCTACGAGCAGTACTTC. Protein sequence: CASSEWGGSYEQYF.

The chain employs TRBV3-1 (or the pseudogene TRBV3-2) and TRBJ2-1, with 8 bases identical to TRBD2. The CDR3 consists of 16 residues. Trimming cost V 4 bases and J 8 bases; bases outside gene matches: 13. Germline V gene sequence: CDR1 LGHDT, CDR2 YNNKEL (reference sequence). The CDR3 protein is CASSLERGHLRDEQFF. The DNA of the CDR3 is TGTGCCAGCAGCCTTGAGCGGGGGCATCTCAGGGATGAGCAGTTCTTC.

The chain recombines TRBV28 with TRBJ2-4; D might be TRBD1 (6 bases). The CDR3 extends over 15 amino acids. Germline values: CDR1 MDHEN, CDR2 SYDVKM. Trimming took off 7 bases at V and 0 bases at J, with 13 bases between the two ends. The CDR3 DNA sequence: TGTGCCAGCACCCCCAGGGGTATAGCCAAAAACATTCAGTACTTC. Its protein product is CASTPRGIAKNIQYF.

Comments on this clone: The junction shows a germline mismatch at one end, possibly a read error. This chain connects TRBV18 to TRBJ1-2, with 8 bases lining up with TRBD1. The CDR3 is made up of 13 amino acids. Germline assignment: CDR1 KGHSH and CDR2 LQKENI. The CDR3 DNA reads TGTGCCAGCTCATCCGGACAGGGTAGGTCGTCGAGCTTC. Protein sequence: CASSSGQGRSSSF.

J is TRBJ2-6 and V is TRBV21-1; the D segment call TRBD1 is taken from the table without a DNA check. TRBV21-1 is a documented pseudogene. CDR3 size: 16 residues. This CDR3 reads CASSNVRQAGANVLTF. The CDR3 DNA sequence: TGTGCCAGCAGCAATGTCCGACAGGCTGGGGCCAACGTCCTGACTTTC.

This clone has just one count. This chain connects TRBV5-1 to TRBJ1-2, with unresolved D. Trimming cost V 4 bases and J 4 bases, with 20 bases left between them. Germline CDR1 SGHRS, CDR2 YFSETQ. The CDR3 runs to 16 residues. The chain's CDR3 is CASSPSGGRDGYGYTF. In nucleotides, the CDR3 is TGCGCCAGCAGCCCCTCCGGAGGGCGGGATGGCTATGGCTACACCTTC. The whole variable domain, filled in from reference TRBV5-1 and TRBJ1-2, reads KAGVTQTPRYLIKTRGQQVTLSCSPISGHRSVSWYQQTPGQGLQFLFEYFSETQRNKGNFPGRFSGRQFSNSRSEMNVSTLELGDSALYLCASSPSGGRDGYGYTFGSGTRLTVV.

V gene TRBV11-2 combines with J gene TRBJ2-7, with 10 nucleotides matching TRBD1. V shed 1 base and J 4 bases; nucleotides not matched to a gene: 1. Germline V gives CDR1 SGHAT, CDR2 FQNNGV. The CDR3 covers 14 residues. CDR3 nucleotides: TGTGCCAGCAGCTTAGGACAGGGGGCTTACGAGCAGTACTTC. It codes for CASSLGQGAYEQYF.

The V and J genes are TRBV5-1 and TRBJ1-2, with D uncertain. CDR1 and CDR2 (germline): SGHRS, YFSETQ. CDR3 length: 13 amino acids. Between the trimmed V and J ends, which lost 2 bases and 2 bases, there was a span of 7 bases. CDR3 sequence reads: CASSFEGNYGYTF. The CDR3 nucleotides are TGCGCCAGCAGCTTTGAGGGAAACTATGGCTACACCTTC.

This sequence joins TRBV2 and TRBJ1-1; maybe TRBD1 (6 bases). The germline gives CDR1 SNHLY, CDR2 FYNNEI. The V end was cut by 8 bases, the J end by 0 bases, with 10 bases between. CDR3 length equals 13 residues. The CDR3 sequence is CASGRDMNTEAFF. DNA of the CDR3: TGTGCCAGCGGCCGGGACATGAACACTGAAGCTTTCTTT.

This chain uses TRBV5-1 with TRBJ1-3; D might be TRBD1 (5 bases). The germline V and J ends were trimmed by 5 bases and 2 bases, with 11 bases remaining between them. Germline CDR1 is SGHRS and CDR2 is YFSETQ. This CDR3 comprises 14 residues. DNA for the CDR3: TGCGCCAGCAGAATCGAAGGGGCTGGAAACACCATATATTTT. It codes for CASRIEGAGNTIYF.

V is TRBV3-1 (or the pseudogene TRBV3-2) and J is TRBJ2-5; D uncertain. CDR1 and CDR2 from the germline V gene are LGHDT and YNNKEL (reference sequence). This CDR3 contains 17 residues. V lost 0 bases and J lost 1, with 15 bases in between. The CDR3, as DNA: TGTGCCAGCAGCCAAGAAAACCCTTTGGCGGCCCAAGAGACCCAGTACTTC. It codes for CASSQENPLAAQETQYF.

V usage is TRBV19 and J usage is TRBJ1-3; D is undetermined. This CDR3 is 15 amino acids long. Trimming took 3 bases from V and 0 from J, leaving 9 bases between them. Germline V gene data show CDR1 as LNHDA and CDR2 as SQIVND (reference sequence). CDR3 DNA: TGTGCCAGTAGTATCGGGAGGTACTCTGGAAACACCATATATTTT. This codes for CASSIGRYSGNTIYF. Full variable domain (outside the CDR3, taken from reference TRBV19 and TRBJ1-3): DGGITQSPKYLFRKEGQNVTLSCEQNLNHDAMYWYRQDPGQGLRLIYYSQIVNDFQKGDIAEGYSVSREKKESFPLTVTSAQKNPTAFYLCASSIGRYSGNTIYFGEGSWLTVV.

The rearrangement links TRBV6-5 to TRBJ2-7, with D possibly being TRBD2 (6 bases). The CDR3 spans 14 residues. Germline-derived CDR1 and CDR2 are MNHEY and SVGAGI. Trimming cost V 2 bases and J 1 base, with 9 bases left between them. This CDR3 is CASSYRRGSYEQYV. CDR3 bases: TGTGCCAGCAGTTACAGGCGGGGTTCCTACGAGCAGTACGTC.

The gene calls are TRBV28 and TRBJ2-5; the D gene is possibly TRBD2 (6 bases). Germline values: CDR1 MDHEN, CDR2 SYDVKM. Trimming took off 1 base at V and 2 bases at J, with 14 bases between the two ends. CDR3 length equals 16 residues. The CDR3 region is CASSLFGRGTQETQYF. The CDR3 nucleotides are TGTGCCAGCAGTTTATTCGGCCGGGGGACTCAAGAGACCCAGTACTTC.

The rearrangement links TRBV7-2 to TRBJ2-1, with 10 nucleotides matching TRBD1. V shed 7 bases and J 8 bases; nucleotides not matched to a gene: 8. Germline CDR1 and CDR2: SGHTA and FQGNSA. The CDR3 spans 14 residues. The CDR3 region has the DNA TGTGCCAGCACCCCGGACAGGGGGGCCGATGAGCAGTTCTTC. Translated: CASTPDRGADEQFF.

The V call is TRBV19, the J call TRBJ2-6, with D tentatively TRBD2 (6 bases). The ends were cut back, 0 bases at V and 4 bases at J, with 13 bases in the middle. CDR1 LNHDA and CDR2 SQIVND come from the germline V gene (reference sequence). The CDR3 runs 17 residues. The CDR3 sequence: CASSIDLAGRGANVLTF. CDR3 nucleotide sequence: TGTGCCAGTAGTATAGATCTGGCAGGGAGGGGGGCCAACGTCCTGACTTTC.